A single sample gave rise to the 5 T cell receptor beta chains below, sequenced in a study of blood T cell repertoires in COVID-19 (dated by TCRdb to 2019 to 2021). The library was generated by the immunoSEQ multiplex PCR assay. TCRdb re-hosts the immuneACCESS table, in-frame sequences only. Its copies lack some clones; in the studies checked, an unresolved V gene accounts for under half of them, and the cause for the rest is not known. In this sample the table shows around 200,000 clones, more than 75% of which occur a single time. The ten biggest clones cover approximately 3.3% of the sample. The sample taken for sequencing was peripheral blood. All receptors derive from a man between 18 and 29 years old with active or convalescent COVID-19.

The genes are TRBV6-5 and TRBJ1-5, with 9 bases matching TRBD1. Per germline, CDR1 MNHEY and CDR2 SVGAGI. The CDR3 totals 16 residues. The ends lost 4 bases at V and 1 base at J; junction bases unmatched: 5. CDR3 in DNA: TGTGCCAGCAGTTCCGGGACAGGGAAGAGCAATCAGCCCCAGCATTTT. This encodes CASSSGTGKSNQPQHF.

The rearrangement joins TRBV13 to TRBJ2-7, with TRBD2 matching over 9 bases. Unmatched junction bases numbered 5, after V lost 1 base and J lost 4 bases. The CDR3 runs 15 residues. Germline V gene lookup returns CDR1 PRHDT and CDR2 FYEKMQ (reference sequence). CDR3 protein: CASSLVAGGLYEQYV. The CDR3 coding sequence is TGTGCCAGCAGCTTAGTGGCGGGGGGGCTATACGAGCAGTACGTC.

V usage is TRBV6-1 and J usage is TRBJ1-5, with D maybe TRBD1 (5 bases). V lost 2 bases to trimming and J lost 0 bases, with 14 bases between them. Per germline, CDR1 MNHNS and CDR2 SASEGT. This CDR3 is built from 17 residues. As DNA, the CDR3 is TGTGCCAGCAGTGAACCCCTAGGGGATTATAGCAATCAGCCCCAGCATTTT. Translation gives CASSEPLGDYSNQPQHF.

V is TRBV24-1 and J is TRBJ2-2; the D gene is possibly TRBD2 (5 bases). CDR1 is KGHDR and CDR2 is SFDVKD in the germline V gene. The CDR3 has 17 residues. The V and J ends lost 2 bases and 1 base respectively, with 13 bases between them. Written as DNA, the CDR3 is TGTGCCACCAGTGATTCCGTCGGACTCAGGAACACCGGGGAGCTGTTTTTT. Translating it yields CATSDSVGLRNTGELFF.

The genes are TRBV4-1 and TRBJ2-2, with D hard to call. Trimming took 0 bases from V and 7 from J, leaving 12 bases between them. The length of the CDR3 is 15 residues. In germline, CDR1 is MGHRA, CDR2 YSYEKL. The chain's CDR3 is CASSQEETLHGELFF. The DNA for the CDR3 is TGCGCCAGCAGCCAAGAAGAAACTCTGCACGGGGAGCTGTTTTTT.